This T cell receptor (beta chain) was identified in a study of blood T cell repertoires in COVID-19. Overall study context: Collection of acute and convalescent COVID-19 samples took place in the United States, Italy and Spain. PBMCs, B-cell-depleted T cells, or T cells were the source of the cDNA or gDNA that made up the material.

Authors' analysis steps: For nucleated cells, counts were estimated from reference gene primer amplification. The repertoire was sequenced with immunoSEQ multiplex PCR; TCRdb's copy has only in-frame clones and lacks some. V and J calls and clone size come straight from that table; D and trimming were deduced from the DNA. The table lists 150,000 to 200,000 clones, 80% to 85% of them singletons. Material for sequencing was peripheral blood. The source of this sequence is a human donor with acute or convalescent COVID-19. The donor label of this sample is uncertain.

CDR3 in DNA: TGTGCCAGTATTGGGAGGGAGGTAGGATATCAGCCCCAGCATTTT. It translates to CASIGREVGYQPQHF. The chain uses TRBV19 and TRBJ1-5; D is undetermined. This CDR3 comprises 15 residues. CDR1 and CDR2 from the germline V gene are LNHDA and SQIVND (reference sequence). Deletions cut 7 bases from V and 5 bases from J, with 18 bases between.